The present TCR beta chain was sequenced within a study of blood T cell repertoires in COVID-19. Only in-frame clones appear in the TCRdb table, and some are missing; sequencing was by immunoSEQ multiplex PCR. Here the sample spans about 180,000 clones, 70% to 90% being singletons. The CDR3 has 17 residues. CDR1 and CDR2 from the germline V gene are MNHEY and SMNVEV (reference sequence). Trimming removed 3 bases from V and 4 bases from J; junction bases left unmatched: 10. V usage is TRBV27 and J usage is TRBJ1-2; 11 nucleotides agree with TRBD1. The specimen was peripheral blood. This TCR was sampled from a man aged 65-85 years with active or convalescent COVID-19. CDR3 nucleotides: TGTGCCAGCAGTTTCCTAACCGGGACAGGGGGGGGCTATGGCTACACCTTC. Protein sequence: CASSFLTGTGGGYGYTF.